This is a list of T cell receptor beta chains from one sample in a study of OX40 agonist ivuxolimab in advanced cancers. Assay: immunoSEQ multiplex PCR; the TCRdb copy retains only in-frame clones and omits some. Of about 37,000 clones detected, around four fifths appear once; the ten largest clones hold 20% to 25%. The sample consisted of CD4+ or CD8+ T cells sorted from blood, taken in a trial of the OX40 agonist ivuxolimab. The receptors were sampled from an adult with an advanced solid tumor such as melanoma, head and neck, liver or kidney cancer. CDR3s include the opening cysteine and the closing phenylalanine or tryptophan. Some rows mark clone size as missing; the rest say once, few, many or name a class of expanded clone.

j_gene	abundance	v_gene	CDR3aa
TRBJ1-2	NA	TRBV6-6	CASSKTETYGYTF
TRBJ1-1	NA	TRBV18	CASSPGTGDRNTEAFF
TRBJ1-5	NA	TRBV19	CASSGTGASNQPQHF
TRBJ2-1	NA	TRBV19	CASSIAAGSYNEQFF
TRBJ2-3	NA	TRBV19	CASSQGSRTDTQYF
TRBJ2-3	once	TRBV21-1	CASSGGGHYYTDTQYF
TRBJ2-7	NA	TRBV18	CASSPGASGDSYEQYF
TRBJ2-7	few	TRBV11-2	CASSLFDRSYEQYF
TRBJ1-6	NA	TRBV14	CASSQDRVSAGSPLHF
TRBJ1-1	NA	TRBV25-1	CASSHGQGMTEAFF
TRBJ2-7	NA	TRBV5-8	CASSRPGQDYEQYF
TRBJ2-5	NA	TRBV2	CASSGLKVSETQYF
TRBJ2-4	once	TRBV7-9	CASKELAKNIQYF
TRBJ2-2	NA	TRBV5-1	CASSLVRGTNTGELFF
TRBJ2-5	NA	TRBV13	CASSPGPRITQETQYF
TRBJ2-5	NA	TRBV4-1	CASSQEGTSGGETQYF
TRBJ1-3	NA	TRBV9	CASSVARAGNTIYF
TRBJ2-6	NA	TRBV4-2	CASSQEPGGSGANVLTF
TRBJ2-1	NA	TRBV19	CASTMGSGGHYNEQFF
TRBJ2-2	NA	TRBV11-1	CASSLGSFTGELFF
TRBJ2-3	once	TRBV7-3	CASSLSSGRWDTQYF
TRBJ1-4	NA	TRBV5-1	CASRGTNEKLFF
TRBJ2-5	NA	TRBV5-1	CASSLEGLGGTQYF
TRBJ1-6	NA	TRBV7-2	CASNFWGQNNSPLHF
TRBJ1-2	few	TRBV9	CASRNNYGYTF
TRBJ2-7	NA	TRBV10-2	CASSDWTSGYSYEQYF
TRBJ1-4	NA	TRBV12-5	CASGLVQNRARGLNEKLFF
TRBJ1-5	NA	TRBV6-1	CASRPGTGVQPQHF
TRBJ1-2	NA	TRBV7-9	CASSLKDRGISYGYTF
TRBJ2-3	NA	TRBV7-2	CASSASLAIGSDTQYF
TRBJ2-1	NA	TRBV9	CASSVLGGWEQFF
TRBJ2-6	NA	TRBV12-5	CASATGTVNSGANVLTF
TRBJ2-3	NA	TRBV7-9	CATQLGGTVLPDTQYF
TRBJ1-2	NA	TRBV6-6	CASGQGYTF
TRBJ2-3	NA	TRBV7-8	CASRVTGSTDTQYF
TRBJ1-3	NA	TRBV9	CASSVIGGNGNTIYF
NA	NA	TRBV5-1	CASSPYGSSGAEQYF
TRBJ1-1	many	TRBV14	CASLNSQLNTEAFF
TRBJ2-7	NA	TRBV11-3	CASSRDEREDSYEQYF
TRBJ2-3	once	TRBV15	CATSRRLAGSTDTQYF
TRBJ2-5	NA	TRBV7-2	CASRRDSQETQYF
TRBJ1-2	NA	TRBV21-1	CASSAREDGYTF
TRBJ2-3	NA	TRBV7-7	CASSPGTADTQYF
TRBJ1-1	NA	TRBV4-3	CASSRGSNTEAFF
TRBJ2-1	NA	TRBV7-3	CASSWDNHNEQFF
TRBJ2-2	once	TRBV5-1	CASSLGGVVTGELFF
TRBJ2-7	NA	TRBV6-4	CASIRRAEQYF
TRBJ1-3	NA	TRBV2	CASTRNSGNTIYF
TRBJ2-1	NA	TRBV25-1	CASSAVRGDYNEQFF
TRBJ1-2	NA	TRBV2	CASSGSRRGYGYTF
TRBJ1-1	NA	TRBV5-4	CASSKLGQGTVSTEAFF
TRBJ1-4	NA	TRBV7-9	CASSLVGQGNEKLFF
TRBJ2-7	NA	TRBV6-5	CASSREYEQYF
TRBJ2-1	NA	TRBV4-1	CASSQGQQNSYNEQFF
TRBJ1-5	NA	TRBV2	CATQEGYYQPQHF